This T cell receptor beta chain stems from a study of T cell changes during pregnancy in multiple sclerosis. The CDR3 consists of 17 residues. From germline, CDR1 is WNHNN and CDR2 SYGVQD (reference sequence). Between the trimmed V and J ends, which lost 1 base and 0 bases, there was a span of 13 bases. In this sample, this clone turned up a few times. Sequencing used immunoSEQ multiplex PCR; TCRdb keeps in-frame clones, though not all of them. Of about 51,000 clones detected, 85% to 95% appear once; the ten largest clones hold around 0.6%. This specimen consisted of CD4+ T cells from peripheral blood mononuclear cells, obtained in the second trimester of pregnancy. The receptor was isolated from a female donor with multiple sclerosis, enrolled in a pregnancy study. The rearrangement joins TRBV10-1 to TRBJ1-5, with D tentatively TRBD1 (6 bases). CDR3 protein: CASSEWGRGYSNQPQHF. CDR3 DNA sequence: TGCGCCAGCAGTGAGTGGGGCAGGGGCTATAGCAATCAGCCCCAGCATTTT.